These T cell receptor beta chains were read from a single sample in a study of blood T cell repertoires in COVID-19. Profiled with immunoSEQ multiplex PCR; TCRdb holds only in-frame clones, not every one. The repertoire holds 280,000 or so clones, with roughly 86% as singletons. Sample: peripheral blood. The receptor set was obtained from a man younger than 35 with active or convalescent COVID-19. Both conserved end residues are part of each CDR3. Fields, in order: D gene, clone size, J gene, V gene, CDR3 protein, CDR3 DNA. The D gene is left open where the match is weak. Where a row states a size, it is once, few, many or the class of an expanded clone; other rows omit it.

d_call: TRBD2
clone_size: -
j_call: TRBJ2-5
v_call: TRBV27
cdr3_aa: CASRPWGGNQETQYF
cdr3_nt: TGTGCCAGCAGGCCCTGGGGGGGAAACCAAGAGACCCAGTACTTC

d_call: -
clone_size: -
j_call: TRBJ2-5
v_call: TRBV3-1/TRBV3-2
cdr3_aa: CASSQGVIQETQYF
cdr3_nt: TGTGCCAGCAGCCAAGGTGTCATCCAAGAGACCCAGTACTTC

d_call: -
clone_size: few
j_call: TRBJ2-2
v_call: TRBV6-4
cdr3_aa: CASSGTGTTGELFF
cdr3_nt: TGTGCCAGCAGTGGAACAGGGACCACCGGGGAGCTGTTTTTT

d_call: TRBD1
clone_size: -
j_call: TRBJ2-6
v_call: TRBV9
cdr3_aa: CASSEGQRSGANVLTF
cdr3_nt: TGTGCCAGCAGCGAGGGACAGCGCTCTGGGGCCAACGTCCTGACTTTC

d_call: -
clone_size: -
j_call: TRBJ2-2
v_call: TRBV15
cdr3_aa: CATSRGTGDTGELFF
cdr3_nt: TGTGCCACCAGCAGAGGGACCGGGGACACCGGGGAGCTGTTTTTT

d_call: -
clone_size: -
j_call: TRBJ1-4
v_call: TRBV27
cdr3_aa: CASSLSEHRAGNEKLFF
cdr3_nt: TGTGCCAGCAGTTTATCTGAACACAGGGCTGGGAATGAAAAACTGTTTTTT

d_call: TRBD1
clone_size: -
j_call: TRBJ1-2
v_call: TRBV7-9
cdr3_aa: CASGDSQAYGYTF
cdr3_nt: TGTGCCAGCGGGGACAGTCAAGCCTATGGCTACACCTTC

d_call: TRBD1
clone_size: -
j_call: TRBJ2-7
v_call: TRBV5-1
cdr3_aa: CASSWRTGGTYEQYF
cdr3_nt: TGCGCCAGCAGCTGGCGGACAGGGGGTACCTACGAGCAGTACTTC

d_call: -
clone_size: -
j_call: TRBJ1-4
v_call: TRBV20-1
cdr3_aa: CSARGGEKLFF
cdr3_nt: TGCAGTGCTAGAGGAGGGGAAAAACTGTTTTTT

d_call: -
clone_size: few
j_call: TRBJ1-2
v_call: TRBV3-1/TRBV3-2
cdr3_aa: CASSHQGNYGYTF
cdr3_nt: TGTGCCAGCAGCCACCAGGGTAACTATGGCTACACCTTC

d_call: TRBD1
clone_size: -
j_call: TRBJ1-1
v_call: TRBV15
cdr3_aa: CATSGRQGMNTEAFF
cdr3_nt: TGTGCCACCAGCGGACGACAGGGGATGAACACTGAAGCTTTCTTT

d_call: TRBD1
clone_size: -
j_call: TRBJ2-7
v_call: TRBV11-2
cdr3_aa: CASSQTGVGNEQYF
cdr3_nt: TGTGCCAGCAGCCAAACAGGGGTCGGTAACGAGCAGTACTTC

d_call: TRBD1
clone_size: -
j_call: TRBJ1-4
v_call: TRBV11-2
cdr3_aa: CASSLVSGTAEKLFF
cdr3_nt: TGTGCCAGCAGCTTAGTATCGGGGACAGCTGAAAAACTGTTTTTT

d_call: -
clone_size: once
j_call: TRBJ2-3
v_call: TRBV6-6
cdr3_aa: CASSLQGTDTQYF
cdr3_nt: TGTGCCAGCAGTCTTCAGGGAACAGATACGCAGTATTTT

d_call: TRBD2
clone_size: once
j_call: TRBJ2-1
v_call: TRBV15
cdr3_aa: CATSRDRAGAYNEQFF
cdr3_nt: TGTGCCACCAGCAGAGATCGGGCGGGGGCCTACAATGAGCAGTTCTTC

d_call: TRBD1
clone_size: -
j_call: TRBJ1-1
v_call: TRBV18
cdr3_aa: CASSPGRQGTYEAFF
cdr3_nt: TGTGCCAGCTCACCGGGTAGACAGGGAACCTATGAAGCTTTCTTT

d_call: TRBD1
clone_size: -
j_call: TRBJ2-7
v_call: TRBV3-1/TRBV3-2
cdr3_aa: CASSQGKWAGGRYEQYF
cdr3_nt: TGTGCCAGCAGCCAAGGGAAATGGGCAGGGGGCCGCTACGAGCAGTACTTC

d_call: -
clone_size: -
j_call: TRBJ2-3
v_call: TRBV7-2
cdr3_aa: CASSLDGVAQYF
cdr3_nt: TGTGCCAGCAGCTTAGATGGAGTAGCGCAGTATTTT

d_call: -
clone_size: -
j_call: TRBJ2-1
v_call: TRBV3-1/TRBV3-2
cdr3_aa: CASSHRLVLEQFF
cdr3_nt: TGTGCCAGCAGCCACCGACTAGTGCTTGAGCAGTTCTTC

d_call: -
clone_size: once
j_call: TRBJ2-7
v_call: TRBV4-1
cdr3_aa: CASSQDVPEQYF
cdr3_nt: TGCGCCAGCAGCCAAGACGTTCCCGAGCAGTACTTC

d_call: -
clone_size: -
j_call: TRBJ1-4
v_call: TRBV11-2
cdr3_aa: CASSSRVGANEKLFF
cdr3_nt: TGTGCCAGCAGCTCCCGGGTAGGGGCTAATGAAAAACTGTTTTTT

d_call: -
clone_size: -
j_call: TRBJ1-2
v_call: TRBV6-5
cdr3_aa: CASSPGLGYTF
cdr3_nt: TGTGCCAGCAGTCCGGGTCTGGGCTACACCTTC

d_call: -
clone_size: -
j_call: TRBJ1-3
v_call: TRBV13
cdr3_aa: CASGFRGSGNTIYF
cdr3_nt: TGTGCCAGCGGATTCAGGGGCTCTGGAAACACCATATATTTT

d_call: TRBD2
clone_size: -
j_call: TRBJ2-6
v_call: TRBV19
cdr3_aa: CASMRGLAGGAGANVLTF
cdr3_nt: TGTGCCAGTATGAGGGGACTAGCGGGGGGAGCCGGGGCCAACGTCCTGACTTTC

d_call: -
clone_size: few
j_call: TRBJ1-1
v_call: TRBV7-8
cdr3_aa: CASSFPTGSIAEAFF
cdr3_nt: TGTGCCAGCAGCTTTCCGACAGGTTCTATCGCTGAAGCTTTCTTT

d_call: TRBD2
clone_size: -
j_call: TRBJ2-3
v_call: TRBV11-2
cdr3_aa: CASSRTSGGATQYF
cdr3_nt: TGTGCCAGCAGCAGGACTAGCGGGGGAGCGACGCAGTATTTT

d_call: -
clone_size: -
j_call: TRBJ1-2
v_call: TRBV25-1
cdr3_aa: CASSEFGGGHYGYTF
cdr3_nt: TGTGCCAGCAGTGAATTTGGGGGGGGCCACTATGGCTACACCTTC